This T cell receptor beta chain was documented in a study of response to subunit inactivated influenza vaccine. From the RT-PCR reads, TCRdb called clonotypes with MiXCR, one entry per CDR3 protein. The repertoire holds approximately 300,000 distinct CDR3 sequences, with about 20% as singletons. The receptor was isolated from a man aged 50 to 69 who received an inactivated influenza vaccine. The starting material was PBMCs from blood, obtained less than 22 months after vaccination.

In nucleotides, the CDR3 is TGCAGCGTTGCAGGGGCCGAAAAACTGTTTTTT. Encoded protein: CSVAGAEKLFF. This chain links TRBV29-1 with TRBJ1-4; TRBD1 might be the D (6 bases). The CDR3 is made up of 11 amino acids. The germline V gene encodes CDR1 SQVTM and CDR2 ANQGSEA. V gave up 4 bases and J gave up 8 bases, with 8 bases separating them.